This T cell receptor beta chain was found in a study of cytomegalovirus exposure and HLA in healthy donors. Study findings and constraints: It was reportedly the case that the classifier diagnosed cytomegalovirus status with high specificity and sensitivity.

Both 60 Vbeta primers and 13 Jbeta primers went into the PCR. Clones were read by immunoSEQ multiplex PCR, and TCRdb kept only the in-frame ones, dropping some. Here the sample spans 90,000 to 140,000 clones, roughly three quarters being singletons. Note on this clone: What it recognizes is unknown.

From germline, CDR1 is WNHNN and CDR2 SYGVQD (reference sequence). The CDR3 has 15 amino acids. V lost 3 bases, J lost 4 bases, and 5 bases stayed unmatched. The TCR was taken from a man between 40 and 49 years old in good health and CMV-seronegative. The chain joins TRBV10-1 to TRBJ1-5; 8 bases are a match to TRBD1. The sample consisted of PBMCs. CDR3 region: CASSDGQGGNQPQHF. CDR3 coding DNA: TGCGCCAGCAGTGACGGACAGGGAGGGAATCAGCCCCAGCATTTT.